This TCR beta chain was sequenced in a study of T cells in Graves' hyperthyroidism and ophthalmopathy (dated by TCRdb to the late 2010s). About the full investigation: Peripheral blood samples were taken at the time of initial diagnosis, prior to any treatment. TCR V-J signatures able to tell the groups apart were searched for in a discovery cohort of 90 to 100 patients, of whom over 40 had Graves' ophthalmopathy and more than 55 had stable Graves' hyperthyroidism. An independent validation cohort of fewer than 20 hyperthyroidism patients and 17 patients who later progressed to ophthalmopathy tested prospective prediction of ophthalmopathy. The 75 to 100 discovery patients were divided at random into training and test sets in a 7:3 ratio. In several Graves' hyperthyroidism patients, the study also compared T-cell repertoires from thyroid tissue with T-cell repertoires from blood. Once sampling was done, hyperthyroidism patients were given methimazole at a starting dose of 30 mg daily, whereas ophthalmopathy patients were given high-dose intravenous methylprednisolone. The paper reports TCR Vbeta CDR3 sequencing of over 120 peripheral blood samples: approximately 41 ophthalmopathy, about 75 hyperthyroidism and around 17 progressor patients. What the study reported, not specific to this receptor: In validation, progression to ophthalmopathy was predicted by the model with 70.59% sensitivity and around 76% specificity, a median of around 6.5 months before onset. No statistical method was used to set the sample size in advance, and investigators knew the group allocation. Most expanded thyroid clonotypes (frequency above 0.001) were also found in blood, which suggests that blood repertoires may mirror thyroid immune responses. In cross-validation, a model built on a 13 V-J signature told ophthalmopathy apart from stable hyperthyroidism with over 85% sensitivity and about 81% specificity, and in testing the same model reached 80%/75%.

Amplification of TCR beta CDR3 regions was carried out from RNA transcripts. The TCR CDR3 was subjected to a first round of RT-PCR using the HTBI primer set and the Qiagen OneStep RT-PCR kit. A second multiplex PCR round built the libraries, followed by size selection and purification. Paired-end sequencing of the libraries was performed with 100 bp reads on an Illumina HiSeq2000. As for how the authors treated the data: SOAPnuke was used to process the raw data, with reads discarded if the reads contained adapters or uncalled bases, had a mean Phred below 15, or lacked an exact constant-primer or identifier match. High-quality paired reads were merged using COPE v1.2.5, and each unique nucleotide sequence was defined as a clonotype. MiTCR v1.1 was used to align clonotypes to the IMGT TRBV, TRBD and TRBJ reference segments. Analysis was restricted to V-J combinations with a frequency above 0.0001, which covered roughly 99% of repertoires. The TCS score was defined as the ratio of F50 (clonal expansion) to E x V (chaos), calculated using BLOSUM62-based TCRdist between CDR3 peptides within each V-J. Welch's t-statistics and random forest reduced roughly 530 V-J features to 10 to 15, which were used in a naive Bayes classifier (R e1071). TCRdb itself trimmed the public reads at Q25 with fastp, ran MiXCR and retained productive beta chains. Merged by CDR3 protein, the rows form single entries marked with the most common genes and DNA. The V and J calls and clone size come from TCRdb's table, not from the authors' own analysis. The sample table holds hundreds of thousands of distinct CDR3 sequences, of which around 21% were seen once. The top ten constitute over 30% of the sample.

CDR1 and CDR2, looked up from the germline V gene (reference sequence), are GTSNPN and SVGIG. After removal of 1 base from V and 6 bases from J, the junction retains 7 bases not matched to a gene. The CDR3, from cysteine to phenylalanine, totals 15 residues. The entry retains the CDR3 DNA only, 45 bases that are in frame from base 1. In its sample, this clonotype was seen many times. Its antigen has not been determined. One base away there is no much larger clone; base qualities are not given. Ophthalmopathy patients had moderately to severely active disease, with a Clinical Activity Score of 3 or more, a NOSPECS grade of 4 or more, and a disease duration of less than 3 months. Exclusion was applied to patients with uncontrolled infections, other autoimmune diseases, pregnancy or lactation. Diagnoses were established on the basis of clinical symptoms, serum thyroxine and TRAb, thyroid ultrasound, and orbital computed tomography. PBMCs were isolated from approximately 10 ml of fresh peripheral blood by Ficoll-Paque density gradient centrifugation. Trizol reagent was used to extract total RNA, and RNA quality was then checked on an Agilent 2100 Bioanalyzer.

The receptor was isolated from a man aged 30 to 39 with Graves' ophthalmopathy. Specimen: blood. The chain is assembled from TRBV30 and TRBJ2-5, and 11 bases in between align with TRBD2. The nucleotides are TGTGCCTGGAGTGGTGGTAGCGGGAGGGCGAAGACCCAGTACTTC. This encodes CAWSGGSGRAKTQYF. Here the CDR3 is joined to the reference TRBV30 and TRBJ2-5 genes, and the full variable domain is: SQTIHQWPATLVQPVGSPLSLECTVEGTSNPNLYWYRQAAGRGLQLLFYSVGIGQISSEVPQNLSASRPQDRQFILSSKKLLLSDSGFYLCAWSGGSGRAKTQYFGPGTRLLVL.